The TCR beta chain under discussion was sequenced for a study of T cells in localized non-small cell lung cancer (dated by TCRdb to about 2020). A note on the overall study: The study examined T cell repertoires in approximately 240 patients with early-stage NSCLC and compared tumors with uninvolved tumor-adjacent lungs. The cohort comprised 200 to 300 treatment-naïve NSCLC patients with resected, localized lung tumors. The mean age of the NSCLC patients was roughly 63 years, with fewer than 150 men and 110 or so women. The paper's findings and limits, for the study overall: Because of the exploratory design, TCR variables were selected using unadjusted p-values without false-discovery rate correction. Uninvolved tumor-adjacent lung showed the highest T cell clonality, higher than tumor, which suggests more focused antigenic responses in the uninvolved tumor-adjacent lung. A median of about 53 of the top 100 tumor clones were detected in paired uninvolved adjacent lung, and around 30 of these tumor clones were also found among the top 100 clones of the paired uninvolved adjacent lung. Multi-region tumor sequencing was not performed, so intratumor heterogeneity could not be excluded. Longer overall survival was associated with higher T cell density in blood, whereas shorter survival was associated with higher clonality in adjacent lung.

As regards this clone: Its antigen is not yet known. Base qualities were left out, and no much larger clone turns up one base away.

The immunoSEQ Assay was used to sequence TCR beta CDR3 regions from DNA. Per the authors' processing: To compute T cell density, TCR beta template counts were normalized to usable DNA, which was estimated by amplifying housekeeping genes. Richness was estimated with the preseqR package, extrapolating to 400,000 templates for PBMC samples and 120,000 templates for tissue samples. Clonality was calculated as one minus Pielou's evenness. Differential abundance testing on productive amino-acid clonotypes, with a minimum total count of 5 and an alpha of 0.1, was used to identify tissue-enriched TCRs. The Jaccard Index and the Morisita Overlap Index were used to quantify repertoire overlap between compartments. TCR beta CDR3s were clustered by GLIPH together with public tetramer-defined viral CDR3s, and at least three viral sequences plus V-gene enrichment were required for viral motifs. TCRdb provides this immuneACCESS table in a form limited to in-frame rearrangements. Some clones are lacking; in checked studies, under half of them reflect an unresolved V gene, and why the rest are absent is not known. V and J calls and clone size are as listed in that table; D and trimming were resolved from the DNA. This sample lists roughly 29,000 clones; roughly four fifths were detected once. Over 4% of the sample belongs to the ten largest clones.

At diagnosis, peripheral blood, uninvolved tumor-adjacent lung and tumor were collected and were preserved as a mix of fresh-frozen and FFPE material. For TCR repertoire profiling, the blood samples were analyzed as peripheral blood mononuclear cells. Reading the germline V gene gives CDR1 MNHNS and CDR2 SASEGT. Spanning cysteine to phenylalanine, the CDR3 consists of 13 amino acids. The read is trimmed to its CDR3 DNA, 39 bases read in frame from base 1. V is pared back by 8 bases and J by 4 bases, with 14 bases lying between the germline termini. The sequence is built from TRBV6-1 and TRBJ1-1, with the D gene call left open. This TCR derives from a man between 40 and 75 years old with stage III lung adenocarcinoma. Sequencing was performed on peripheral blood mononuclear cells, taken before any cancer treatment. The CDR3 protein is CASERAQFTEAFF. The sequence in DNA is TGTGCCAGCGAACGAGCTCAATTCACTGAAGCTTTCTTT.